Described below is a single T cell receptor (beta chain) sequence and its context. What it binds is unknown. Germline CDR1 is SQVTM and CDR2 is ANQGSEA. Trimming left V 4 bases short and J 2 bases short, with 11 bases between. This CDR3 has 13 amino acids. Per donor, a minimum of one pre-ART and a minimum of two post-ART PBMC samples were available. The samples comprised about 0.95-11 million cryopreserved PBMC ahead of DNA extraction. The data were obtained in a study of long-term antiretroviral therapy in people with HIV. Broader study findings: ART was followed by higher diversity that remained below transplant donor controls.

The immunoSEQ assay was v3.0, run at survey level. Sequenced by immunoSEQ multiplex PCR; TCRdb stores in-frame clones only, minus some. Of 20,000 to 30,000 clones in the sample, over 70% were seen once. The clonotype comes from a woman younger than 45 with HIV. The sample consisted of unsorted PBMCs, taken 1.1 years before starting antiretroviral therapy. The chain employs TRBV29-1 and TRBJ2-5; D call uncertain. The CDR3 DNA reads TGCAGCGTTGTACGTGATCCTCAAGAGACCCAGTACTTC. It specifies CSVVRDPQETQYF.